The TCR beta chain described here comes from a study of shared clonotypes between healthy human individuals (dated by TCRdb to 2020 to 2022). For the wider study: The cohort comprised a couple of women and three men aged 18 to 49 years. To estimate repertoire size and how much clonotypes are shared between individuals, the study performed deep sequencing of blood TCR repertoires from a handful of healthy adults. To increase sequencing depth and limit assay-specific biases, TCR repertoire library preparation and sequencing were carried out by different laboratories using diverse techniques. Each donor's leukapheresis produced roughly between roughly 0.85 and 10 billion PBMCs. For each donor, CD4 naive and CD4 memory were each given three plates, CD8 naive was given two plates, and CD8 memory was given one plate.

The research as a whole found: Larger estimated clonotype richness was generally found for naive subsets than for memory subsets. Pairwise subsampling indicated that sequencing depth was expected to affect the degree of clonotype sharing among donors. Because the study included only a small number of donors, the genetic and exposure-history diversity represented was limited. Rarefaction of sorted-subset datasets indicated incomplete sequencing despite the large sequencing depth. Compared with non-shared clonotypes, the clonotypes found in all four sorted-subset donors had higher generation probabilities. Across a handful of donors, 5% to 6% of naive CD4, 3% to 4% of naive CD8, 2.3% of memory CD4, and over 0.35% of memory CD8 clonotypes were shared. Sampling was restricted to blood, and TCR repertoires in tissues likely differ from the TCR repertoires found in blood.

On this clone itself: Which antigen it targets is not known. No base quality values were provided; no much bigger clone lies one nucleotide off.

For the CD8 naive samples, CD45RO-negative cells were positively selected for CCR7, yielding a CD45RA+CCR7+ population from which TemRA cells were excluded. Donors were healthy HIV-negative adults with no recently reported acute infections or vaccinations. Every donor was a Caucasian adult living in Nashville, Tennessee, USA. Blood was collected by leukapheresis, and PBMCs were isolated by Ficoll-Histopaque density gradient centrifugation and then cryopreserved in liquid nitrogen vapor phase. Analytical flow cytometry was used to check the purity and quantity of every magnetically sorted T cell population. Genomic DNA was isolated from every sorted fraction and measured by UV absorbance on a Nanodrop 2000c. The germline V gene (reference sequence) sets CDR1 to MNHEY and CDR2 to SMNVEV. There are 15 amino acids in the CDR3, from cysteine to phenylalanine inclusive. Only CDR3 DNA is held: 45 bases, read in frame from base 1. V sheds 10 bases and J sheds 1 base, leaving 17 bases between their ends.

TCR CDR3 regions were amplified from genomic DNA by multiplex PCR using the deep immunoSEQ assay. For each cell subset, the extracted genomic DNA was distributed evenly across all wells of several immunoSEQ 96-well plates, and each plate served as one replicate. Each replicate PCR for sorted subsets received roughly 0.2 ug genomic DNA, equal to about 30,000 T cell genomes. Purified libraries were measured with a Qubit 3.0 fluorometer, size-checked on a Bioanalyzer 2100, and measured again with the KAPA Library Quantification kit. Every immunoSEQ 96-well plate was sequenced on a separate single-read 150-cycle Illumina NextSeq 550 flow cell. The study's processing was this. Because only junctional sequences without quality scores were contained in the immunoSEQ output, filtering matching that applied to full-length reads could not be performed. To assign V/J genes and CDR3, sequences were annotated against IMGT germline references using PyIR, a Python wrapper for IgBLAST v1.9. Reads were filtered out if the reads had weak V/J assignments (E-value above 1e-6), no CDR3, stop codons, out-of-frame junctions, or ambiguous translated residues. V3J clonotypes were defined by identical inferred V gene, J gene, and CDR3 amino acid sequence. Percentage overlap between repertoires was computed as shared unique clonotypes divided by the size of the smaller repertoire. Three approaches were used to assess repertoire richness: RTK rarefaction, the Chao1 estimator, and Recon v2.1 estimates of unobserved clonotypes. OLGA was used to compute generation probabilities for all TCRbeta clonotypes that the gDNA method yielded from a handful of donors. TCRdb carries this immuneACCESS record with in-frame sequences only. Its versions omit some clonotypes, under half of them owing to an unresolved V gene in the studies checked, with the rest unexplained. V, J and clone size were drawn from that table, and D and trimming were deduced from the DNA. The sample contains around 1.9 million clones, about 93% of them found a single time. The ten largest clones add up to 1.5% to 2% of the sample.

This receptor was taken from a man between 18 and 29 years old in good health. Some clones in this sample may be carry-over from other donors' samples. Recombination connected TRBV27 to TRBJ2-1, with the D gene not confidently named. Sequences were obtained from naive CD8+ T cells from PBMCs. This specimen's cell subset or site label, interpreted: CD45RA+CCR7+. In nucleotides, the sequence is TGTGCCACCTCCGGGCCTGAAGAGTCCTACAATGAGCAGTTCTTC. Its product reads: CATSGPEESYNEQFF.